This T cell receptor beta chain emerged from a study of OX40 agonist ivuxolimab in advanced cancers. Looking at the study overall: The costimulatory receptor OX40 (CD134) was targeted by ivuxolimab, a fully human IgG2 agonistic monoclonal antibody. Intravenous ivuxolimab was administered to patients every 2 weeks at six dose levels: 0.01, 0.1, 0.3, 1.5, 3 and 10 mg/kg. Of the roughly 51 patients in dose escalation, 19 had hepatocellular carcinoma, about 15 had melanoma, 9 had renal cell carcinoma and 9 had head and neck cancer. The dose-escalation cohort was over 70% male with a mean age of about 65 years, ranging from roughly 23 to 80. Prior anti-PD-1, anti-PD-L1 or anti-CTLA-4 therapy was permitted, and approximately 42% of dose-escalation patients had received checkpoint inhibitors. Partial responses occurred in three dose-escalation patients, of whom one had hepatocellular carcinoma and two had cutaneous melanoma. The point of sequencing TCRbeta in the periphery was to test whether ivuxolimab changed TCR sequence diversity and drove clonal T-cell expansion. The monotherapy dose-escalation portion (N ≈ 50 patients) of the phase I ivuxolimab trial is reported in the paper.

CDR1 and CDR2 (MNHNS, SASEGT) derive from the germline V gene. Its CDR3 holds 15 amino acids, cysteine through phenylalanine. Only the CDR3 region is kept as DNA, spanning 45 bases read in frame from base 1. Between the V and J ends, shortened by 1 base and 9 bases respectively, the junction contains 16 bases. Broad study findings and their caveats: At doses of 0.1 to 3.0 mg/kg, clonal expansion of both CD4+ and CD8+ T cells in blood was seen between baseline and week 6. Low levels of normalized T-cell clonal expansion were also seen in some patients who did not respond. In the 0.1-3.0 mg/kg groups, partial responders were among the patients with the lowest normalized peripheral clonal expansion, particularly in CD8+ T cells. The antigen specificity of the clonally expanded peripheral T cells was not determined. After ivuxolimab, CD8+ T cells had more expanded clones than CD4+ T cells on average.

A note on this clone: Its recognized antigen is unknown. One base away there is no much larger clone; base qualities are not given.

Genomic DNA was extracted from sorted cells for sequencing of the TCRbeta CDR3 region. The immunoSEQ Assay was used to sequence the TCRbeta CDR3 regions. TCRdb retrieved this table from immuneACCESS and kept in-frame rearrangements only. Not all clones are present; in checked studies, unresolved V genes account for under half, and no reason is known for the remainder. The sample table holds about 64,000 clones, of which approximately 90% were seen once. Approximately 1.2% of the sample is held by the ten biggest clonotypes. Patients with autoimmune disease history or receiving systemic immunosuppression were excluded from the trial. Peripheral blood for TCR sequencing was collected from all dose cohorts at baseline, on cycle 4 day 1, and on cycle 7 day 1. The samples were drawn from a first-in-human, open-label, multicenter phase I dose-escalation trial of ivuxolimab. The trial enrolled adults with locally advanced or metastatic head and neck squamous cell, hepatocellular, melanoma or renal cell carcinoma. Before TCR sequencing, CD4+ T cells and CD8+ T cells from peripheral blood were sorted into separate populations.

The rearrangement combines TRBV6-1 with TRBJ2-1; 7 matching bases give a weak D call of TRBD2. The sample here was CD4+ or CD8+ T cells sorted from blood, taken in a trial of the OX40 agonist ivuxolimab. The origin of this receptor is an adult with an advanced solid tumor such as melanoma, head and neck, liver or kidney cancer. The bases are TGTGCCAGCAGTGAAGATGGGGGGGCAAGGGGTGAGCAGTTCTTC. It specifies CASSEDGGARGEQFF.